The next 5 T cell receptor beta chains were all read from a single sample in a study of blood T cell repertoires in COVID-19 (dated by TCRdb to the early 2020s). Library preparation employed the immunoSEQ multiplex PCR assay. The immuneACCESS repertoire file appears here via TCRdb, limited to in-frame rearrangements. These files lack a portion of the clones; in checked studies, under half of the deficit traces to unresolved V genes, and the cause of the others is not known. The sample yields 100,000 or so clones; 85% were counted once. Of the sample, about 3.8% falls within the top ten clones. Sequencing used peripheral blood. The source is a man between 60 and 75 years old with acute or convalescent COVID-19.

This clone showed up just once. The rearrangement uses TRBV6-5 and TRBJ1-1; 7 nucleotides align to TRBD1. Trimming cost V 7 bases and J 6 bases; bases outside gene matches: 14. Per germline, CDR1 MNHEY and CDR2 SVGAGI. This CDR3 comprises 15 residues. In DNA, the CDR3 is TGTGCCAGCACCTCCTTAGGGCAGGGGGAGGCTGAAGCTTTCTTT. This sequence encodes CASTSLGQGEAEAFF.

This rearrangement joins TRBV7-2 to TRBJ1-3; 8 bases are shared with TRBD1. The junction had 12 bases not matched to a gene; V was cut back by 5 bases and J by 3 bases. Germline lookup yields CDR1 SGHTA and CDR2 FQGNSA. The CDR3 extends over 17 amino acids. CDR3 sequence: CASSTGQANRGGNTIYF. For the CDR3, the DNA is TGTGCCAGCAGCACGGGACAGGCAAACCGGGGTGGAAACACCATATATTTT.

This clone was seen a single time. The rearrangement links TRBV5-1 to TRBJ2-2; D is perhaps TRBD1 (5 bases). CDR3 length: 15 amino acids. The ends were cut back, 0 bases at V and 7 bases at J, with 13 bases in the middle. Per germline, CDR1 SGHRS and CDR2 YFSETQ. CDR3 nucleotide sequence: TGCGCCAGCAGCTTGGCCCCAGGGTATAGCGGGGAGCTGTTTTTT. Translated, it gives CASSLAPGYSGELFF.

The V gene is TRBV4-1, the J gene TRBJ2-5; 7 nucleotides agree with TRBD1. Trimming cost V 2 bases and J 2 bases; bases outside gene matches: 8. The CDR3 totals 16 residues. Germline-derived CDR1 and CDR2 are MGHRA and YSYEKL. CDR3 region: CASSQPGDSTQETQYF. The DNA for the CDR3 is TGCGCCAGCAGCCAACCTGGGGACAGCACACAAGAGACCCAGTACTTC.

The V gene is TRBV5-1, the J gene TRBJ1-1; D not certain. The V gene's germline CDR1 is SGHRS and CDR2 YFSETQ. This CDR3 region has 16 residues. The V and J ends lost 1 base and 1 base respectively, with 14 bases between them. In nucleotides, the CDR3 is TGCGCCAGCAGCTTGACCCAGGAACAAGGGAACACTGAAGCTTTCTTT. Protein: CASSLTQEQGNTEAFF.